In this sample, the clone carrying this T cell receptor (beta chain) turned up many times. Germline-derived CDR1 and CDR2 are SGHRS and YFSETQ. V lost 0 bases to trimming and J lost 6 bases, with 9 bases between them. The CDR3 length is 14 residues. The data derive from a study of T cells in Graves' hyperthyroidism and ophthalmopathy. Source material for PBMCs was more than 7.5 ml fresh peripheral blood. Amplified TCR beta CDR3 regions came from RNA transcripts. The study used the HTBI primer set for a first-round RT-PCR of the TCR CDR3. MiXCR was run by TCRdb on the multiplex PCR reads, yielding one entry per CDR3 protein. The sample shows approximately 590,000 distinct CDR3 sequences, approximately 14% of them seen only once.

The sequence derives from a woman between 25 and 40 years old with Graves' hyperthyroidism. The sequenced sample consisted of blood. The J gene is TRBJ2-2, the V gene TRBV5-1, with D perhaps assigned TRBD1 or TRBD2 (5 bases each). CDR3: CASSLVGDAGELFF. The CDR3 coding sequence is TGCGCCAGCAGCTTGGTTGGGGACGCCGGGGAGCTGTTTTTT.